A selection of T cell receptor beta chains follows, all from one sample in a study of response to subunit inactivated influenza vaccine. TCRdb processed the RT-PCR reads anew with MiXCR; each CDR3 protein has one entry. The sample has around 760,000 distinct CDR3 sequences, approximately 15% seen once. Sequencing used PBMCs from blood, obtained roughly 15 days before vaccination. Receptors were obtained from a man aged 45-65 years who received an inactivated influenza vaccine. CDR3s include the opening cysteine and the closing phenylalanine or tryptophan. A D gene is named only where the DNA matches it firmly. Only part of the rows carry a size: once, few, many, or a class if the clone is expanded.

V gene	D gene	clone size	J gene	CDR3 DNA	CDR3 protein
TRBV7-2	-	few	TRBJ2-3	TGTGCCAGCAGCTTAACCCTAGCGCACACAGATACGCAGTATTTT	CASSLTLAHTDTQYF
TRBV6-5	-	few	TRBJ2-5	TGTGCCAGCAGAGCTCTTACGGAGACCCAGTACTTC	CASRALTETQYF
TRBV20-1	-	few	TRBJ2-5	TGCAGTGCCAGAGAGCCGCGCCTAATCCAAGAGACCCAGTACTTC	CSAREPRLIQETQYF
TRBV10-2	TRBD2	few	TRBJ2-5	TGCGCCAGCAGGTCGGGGGGGTTGGAGACCCAGTACTTC	CASRSGGLETQYF
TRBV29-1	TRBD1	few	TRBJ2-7	TGCAGCGTTGAAGACTTAGGACAGGGAACCTACGAGCAGTACTTC	CSVEDLGQGTYEQYF
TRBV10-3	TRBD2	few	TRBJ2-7	TGTGCCATCAGGAAGCGGGACTCCTACGAGCAGTACTTC	CAIRKRDSYEQYF
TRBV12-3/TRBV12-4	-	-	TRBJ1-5	TGTGCCAGCAGTTTAGACCATAATCAGCCCCAGCATTTT	CASSLDHNQPQHF
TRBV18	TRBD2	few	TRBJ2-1	TGTGCCAGCTCACCACCGGCTAGCGGGAGGCTTAGGAATGAGCAGTTCTTC	CASSPPASGRLRNEQFF
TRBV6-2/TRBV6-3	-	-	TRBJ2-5	TGTGCCAGCAGTTACTGGATCGGGGAGACCCAGTACTTC	CASSYWIGETQYF
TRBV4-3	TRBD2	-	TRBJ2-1	TGCGCCAGCAGCCAGGCCTGGGATTGGACTAGCGGGTACAATGAGCAGTTCTTC	CASSQAWDWTSGYNEQFF
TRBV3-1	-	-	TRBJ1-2	TGCGCCAGCAGCCAAGATCTCGGGGGGTATGGCTACACCTTC	CASSQDLGGYGYTF
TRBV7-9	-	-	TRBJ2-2	TGTGCCAGCAGCTCAACCGAGGGCGGGGAGCTGTTTTTT	CASSSTEGGELFF
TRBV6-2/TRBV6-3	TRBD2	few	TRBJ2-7	TGTGCCAGCAGCCGGACTAGCGGGGCTCACTACGAGCAGTACTTC	CASSRTSGAHYEQYF
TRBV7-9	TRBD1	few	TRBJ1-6	TGTGCCAGCAGCTCCGACAGGGGGAGTGCACCCCTCCACTTT	CASSSDRGSAPLHF
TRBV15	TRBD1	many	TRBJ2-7	TGTGCCACCAGCAGAGCCGGGACAGGGGACGCCTACGAGCAGTACTTC	CATSRAGTGDAYEQYF
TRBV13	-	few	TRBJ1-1	TGTGCCAGCAGCTCCCGGGGGCAGACTGAAGCTTTCTTT	CASSSRGQTEAFF
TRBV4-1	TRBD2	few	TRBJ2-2	TGCGCCAGCAGCCAAGAGGGAGGGATCGGGGAGCTGTTTTTT	CASSQEGGIGELFF
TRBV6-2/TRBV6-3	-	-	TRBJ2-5	TGTGCCAGCAGTTACTTGCAAGAGACCCAGTACTTC	CASSYLQETQYF
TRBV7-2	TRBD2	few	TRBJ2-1	TGTGCCAGCAGCTTAGATTGGAGCGGGGTCTCTGAGCAGTTCTTC	CASSLDWSGVSEQFF
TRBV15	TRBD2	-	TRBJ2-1	TGTGCCACCAGGGACCCGGGGACTAGCGGGCTGGGGGAGCAGTTCTTC	CATRDPGTSGLGEQFF
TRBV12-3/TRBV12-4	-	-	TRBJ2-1	TGTGCCAGCCTACAGGGAAGTTCTATCTCGGGTGAGCAGTTCTTC	CASLQGSSISGEQFF
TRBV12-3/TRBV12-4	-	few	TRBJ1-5	TGTGCCAGCAGTTTGTTGGGGGGATCATATCAGCCCCAGCATTTT	CASSLLGGSYQPQHF
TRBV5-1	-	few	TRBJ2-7	TGCGCCAGCAGCTTGGGGCAGGGTGGTCACTACGAGCAGTACTTC	CASSLGQGGHYEQYF
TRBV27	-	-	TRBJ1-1	TGTGCCAGCAGTTTACGACAGACCTTGATGAACACTGAAGCTTTCTTT	CASSLRQTLMNTEAFF
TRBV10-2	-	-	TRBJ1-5	TGCGCCAGCAATCCGGGGGCCGGTCAGCCCCAGCAATTT	CASNPGAGQPQQF
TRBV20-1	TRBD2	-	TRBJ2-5	TGCAGCGCCGGGACTAGCGTGATAGAGACCCAGTACTTC	CSAGTSVIETQYF
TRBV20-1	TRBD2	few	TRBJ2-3	TGCAGTGCTAGCGGGGAGCCTAGCGGGAGTCCAGATACGCAGTATTTT	CSASGEPSGSPDTQYF
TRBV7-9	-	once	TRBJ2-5	TGTGCCAGCACACGGGTCCAAGAGACCCAGTACTTC	CASTRVQETQYF